One sample yielded the 28 T cell receptor beta chains listed below, sequenced in a study of a mutant IDH1 vaccine in newly diagnosed glioma. The time point: week 11, during vaccination. One vaccine dose held 300 ug of mutant IDH1 20-mer peptide and came with topical imiquimod. These TCRs' antigens remain unknown. Profiling relied on immunoSEQ multiplex PCR, and the TCRdb table lists in-frame clones only, not all of them. The sample contains around 53,000 clones, 91% of which appear only once. Here the sequenced sample was PBMCs, taken from a glioma patient whose treatment included an IDH1 peptide vaccine. Receptors originate from a man aged 50 or older with glioma.

The chain couples TRBV27 to TRBJ1-5; tentatively, D is TRBD1 (5 bases). The CDR3 length is 15 residues. Germline V CDR1 and CDR2: MNHEY, SMNVEV (reference sequence). The V end was cut by 5 bases, the J end by 1 base, with 12 bases between. The CDR3 region is CASSPGRGSNQPQHF. CDR3 coding DNA: TGTGCCAGCAGTCCCGGACGGGGGAGCAATCAGCCCCAGCATTTT.

V usage is TRBV6-1 and J usage is TRBJ2-2; the match to TRBD2 covers 11 bases. The CDR3 covers 18 residues. The trim removed 2 bases at V and 7 bases at J, leaving 12 bases unmatched. In germline, CDR1 is MNHNS, CDR2 SASEGT. CDR3 nucleotides: TGTGCCAGCAGTGAATCAGGGCTAGCGGGAGGAGCGGGCGGGGAGCTGTTTTTT. Its translation is CASSESGLAGGAGGELFF.

V gene TRBV4-2 combines with J gene TRBJ2-5; D gene unclear. Germline V gene lookup returns CDR1 LGHNA and CDR2 YNFKEQ. V lost 0 bases to trimming and J lost 5 bases, with 10 bases between them. This CDR3 comprises 14 residues. In nucleotides, the CDR3 is TGTGCCAGCAGCCAAGAGGGCGGTTCCGAGACCCAGTACTTC. Its protein is CASSQEGGSETQYF.

This chain joins TRBV7-9 and TRBJ2-7; D might be TRBD2 (5 bases). The CDR3 is made up of 15 amino acids. The ends were cut back, 1 base at V and 6 bases at J, with 16 bases in the middle. CDR1 is SEHNR and CDR2 is FQNEAQ in the germline V gene (reference sequence). The CDR3 DNA follows: TGTGCCAGCAGCTTAGACGCGGAGGCAACGGGCGAGCAGTACTTC. It codes for CASSLDAEATGEQYF.

V and J are TRBV14 and TRBJ2-7; D call uncertain. V lost 1 base to trimming and J lost 4 bases, with 8 bases between them. The CDR3 sequence is 13 residues long. The germline V gene has CDR1 SGHDN and CDR2 FVKESK. CDR3 loop: CASSQGRGYEQYF. DNA of the CDR3: TGTGCCAGCAGCCAAGGACGTGGGTACGAGCAGTACTTC.

The V gene is TRBV7-8, the J gene TRBJ2-2, with D tentatively TRBD1 or TRBD2 (5 bases each). Germline values: CDR1 SGHVS, CDR2 FQNEAQ. V was pared by 0 bases and J by 6 bases, with 17 bases between. The CDR3 runs 17 residues. As DNA, the CDR3 is TGTGCCAGCAGCTTAGCGCTTTCCAGCTTGGGGGCCGGGGAGCTGTTTTTT. It is translated as CASSLALSSLGAGELFF. Full variable domain (missing parts from reference TRBV7-8 and TRBJ2-2): GAGVSQSPRYKVAKRGQDVALRCDPISGHVSLFWYQQALGQGPEFLTYFQNEAQLDKSGLPSDRFFAERPEGSVSTLKIQRTQQEDSAVYLCASSLALSSLGAGELFFGEGSRLTVL.

The V call is TRBV5-4, the J call TRBJ1-5; possible D gene TRBD1, 5 bases. Trimming left V 4 bases short and J 6 bases short, with 14 bases between. CDR1 SGHNT and CDR2 YYREEE come from the germline V gene (reference sequence). The CDR3 runs to 14 residues. The CDR3 coding sequence is TGTGCCAGCAGCCTGGGAGGGAGGGGTCAGCCCCAGCATTTT. Its translation is CASSLGGRGQPQHF. Using reference TRBV5-4 and TRBJ1-5 for the parts outside the CDR3, the full variable domain is ETGVTQSPTHLIKTRGQQVTLRCSSQSGHNTVSWYQQALGQGPQFIFQYYREEENGRGNFPPRFSGLQFPNYSSELNVNALELDDSALYLCASSLGGRGQPQHFGDGTRLSIL.

J is TRBJ2-3 and V is TRBV11-2; possibly TRBD1 for D (6 bases). With 4 bases removed from V and 0 bases from J, the gap between germline ends came to 14 bases. Looked up from germline, CDR1 is SGHAT and CDR2 is FQNNGV. CDR3 size: 16 residues. In DNA form, the CDR3 reads TGTGCCAGCAGCTCAGGGGCCGGGCCTAGCACAGATACGCAGTATTTT. Amino acid sequence: CASSSGAGPSTDTQYF.

V and J are TRBV5-1 and TRBJ2-1, with D perhaps matching TRBD1 (6 bases). This CDR3 has 16 residues. The V and J ends lost 1 base and 0 bases respectively, with 11 bases between them. Germline V gene lookup returns CDR1 SGHRS and CDR2 YFSETQ. The CDR3 region has the DNA TGCGCCAGCAGCTTGTACGGACAGAGCTCCTACAATGAGCAGTTCTTC. This encodes CASSLYGQSSYNEQFF.

The CDR3 DNA follows: TGTGCCAGCAGCAAAGTAGGGCGGGGAAGAGGTGGGGAGCTGTTTTTT. Its protein is CASSKVGRGRGGELFF. V gene TRBV21-1 combines with J gene TRBJ2-2; no DNA check was done on the table's D call, TRBD2. TRBV21-1 is a pseudogene segment. The CDR3 extends over 16 amino acids.

The rearrangement uses TRBV15 and TRBJ2-2; TRBD2 matches 10 bases. Germline V gene lookup returns CDR1 LNHNV and CDR2 YYDKDF (reference sequence). With 8 bases clipped from V and 5 bases from J, the junction kept 5 bases outside the gene matches. The CDR3 consists of 14 residues. The CDR3, as DNA: TGTGCCACCGGGTTACTAGCGGGGACCGGGGAGCTGTTTTTT. This translates into CATGLLAGTGELFF.

The chain has TRBV6-6 and TRBJ2-3, with TRBD1 as a possible D gene (6 bases). V lost 7 bases and J 4 bases, leaving 12 bases between the germline ends. Germline assignment: CDR1 MNHNY and CDR2 SVGAGI (reference sequence). The CDR3 sequence is 13 residues long. As DNA, the CDR3 is TGTGCCAGCAAAAGGGACAATTCAGATACGCAGTATTTT. This codes for CASKRDNSDTQYF.

The count of this clone is one. The J gene is TRBJ2-1, the V gene TRBV18; D possibly uses TRBD1 or TRBD2 (5 bases each). CDR1 and CDR2 from the germline V gene are KGHSH and LQKENI. The CDR3 runs 16 residues. Trimming left V 4 bases short and J 0 bases short, with 13 bases between. The CDR3 DNA follows: TGTGCCAGCTCACACCTGGGGGTACTCTCCTACAATGAGCAGTTCTTC. Translating it yields CASSHLGVLSYNEQFF.

CDR3 nucleotide sequence: TGCGCCAGCAGCCCGTACTACACCGGGGAGCTGTTTTTT. Its protein is CASSPYYTGELFF. This rearrangement joins TRBV5-1 to TRBJ2-2; D unclear. From germline, CDR1 is SGHRS and CDR2 YFSETQ. The CDR3 is 13 amino acids. V lost 4 bases and J 3 bases, leaving 7 bases between the germline ends.

J is TRBJ2-7 and V is TRBV6-5; 9 positions match TRBD2. Germline V CDR1 and CDR2: MNHEY, SVGAGI. V lost 2 bases, J lost 3 bases, and 2 bases stayed unmatched. This CDR3 contains 14 residues. In DNA, the CDR3 is TGTGCCAGCAGTTACGTTAGCGGGAGCTACGAGCAGTACTTC. The encoded protein is CASSYVSGSYEQYF.

In the case of this clone: A junction end diverges from the germline sequence, so it may reflect a read error. The chain recombines TRBV7-7 with TRBJ2-2; D remains unclear. The germline V gene encodes CDR1 SSHAT and CDR2 FNYEAQ (reference sequence). This CDR3 is 15 amino acids long. CDR3 sequence (DNA): TGTGCTAGCAGCTTATCAGAGTATGGGACCGGGGAGCTGTTTTTT. Translated: CASSLSEYGTGELFF.

The chain is built from TRBV2 and TRBJ2-3; possibly TRBD2 for D (6 bases). The ends were cut back, 5 bases at V and 0 bases at J, with 12 bases in the middle. Germline V gene data show CDR1 as SNHLY and CDR2 as FYNNEI. CDR3 length: 15 amino acids. CDR3 bases: TGTGCCAGCAGTAAGACCGGGACTAGCACAGATACGCAGTATTTT. It encodes CASSKTGTSTDTQYF.

The chain couples TRBV5-1 to TRBJ2-7; 8 bases are a match to TRBD1. CDR1 and CDR2 (germline): SGHRS, YFSETQ. This CDR3 spans 14 amino acids. The V segment lost 2 bases and the J segment 5 bases; nucleotides outside the gene matches: 6. CDR3 sequence reads: CASSLTGQANEQYF. Here the CDR3 DNA reads TGCGCCAGCAGCTTAACGGGACAGGCAAACGAGCAGTACTTC.

The V gene is TRBV11-2, the J gene TRBJ2-3, with no clear D. Trimming took off 2 bases at V and 4 bases at J, with 13 bases between the two ends. The germline V gene encodes CDR1 SGHAT and CDR2 FQNNGV. The CDR3 has 15 residues. The CDR3 is CASSLSRPGADTQYF. The CDR3 DNA reads as TGTGCCAGCAGCTTAAGTCGTCCTGGGGCAGATACGCAGTATTTT.

The chain combines TRBV13 with TRBJ1-1, with TRBD1 matching over 8 bases. This CDR3 region has 15 residues. Germline V lookup: CDR1 PRHDT, CDR2 FYEKMQ (reference sequence). V was clipped by 5 bases and J by 6 bases; unmatched bases: 11. The CDR3 region is CASSTTGTGRPEAFF. DNA of the CDR3: TGTGCCAGCAGCACCACCGGGACAGGTCGGCCTGAAGCTTTCTTT.

The V gene is TRBV2, the J gene TRBJ2-7; perhaps TRBD2 as D (6 bases). The CDR3 covers 15 residues. V was cut by 3 bases and J by 7 bases, with 19 bases left in between. Germline CDR1 reads SNHLY; CDR2 reads FYNNEI. CDR3 residues: CASSDSGRVGGEQYF. The CDR3 DNA reads as TGTGCCAGCAGTGATAGTGGCAGGGTGGGGGGTGAGCAGTACTTC.

This sequence joins TRBV2 and TRBJ2-7; D is possibly TRBD1 (6 bases). The CDR3 loop spans 13 amino acids. CDR1 is SNHLY, CDR2 FYNNEI, per germline. Trimming stripped 6 bases from V and 9 bases from J, with 18 bases between. DNA for the CDR3: TGTGCCAGCAGAGCCGGGACAAGGAATCCGCAGTACTTC. It translates to CASRAGTRNPQYF. Filled out from reference TRBV2 and TRBJ2-7, the complete variable domain reads EPEVTQTPSHQVTQMGQEVILRCVPISNHLYFYWYRQILGQKVEFLVSFYNNEISEKSEIFDDQFSVERPDGSNFTLKIRSTKLEDSAMYFCASRAGTRNPQYFGPGTRLTVT.

The J gene is TRBJ1-2, the V gene TRBV11-1; 10 bases align to TRBD1. CDR3 length equals 16 residues. The V and J ends lost 8 bases and 4 bases, in that order; junction bases with no gene match: 13. In germline, CDR1 is SGHAT, CDR2 FQDESV (reference sequence). The CDR3 region has the DNA TGTGCCAGCTCAGGGTCGGCGGGACAGGGGTTCTATGGCTACACCTTC. The encoded protein is CASSGSAGQGFYGYTF.

The rearrangement uses TRBV6-6 and TRBJ1-3, with unresolved D. Trimming removed 5 bases at V and 1 base at J, with 3 bases between. Germline CDR1 reads MNHNY; CDR2 reads SVGAGI (reference sequence). CDR3 size: 12 residues. CDR3 sequence reads: CASSPSGNTIYF. In nucleotides, the CDR3 is TGTGCCAGCAGTCCTTCTGGAAACACCATATATTTT.

The chain is built from TRBV5-1 and TRBJ1-5; 9 bases agree with TRBD1. J lost 4 bases, V lost 3 bases, and 2 bases had no gene match. The CDR3 is 14 amino acids. Germline CDR1 is SGHRS and CDR2 is YFSETQ. The CDR3: CASSYGTGNQPQHF. The DNA of the CDR3 is TGCGCCAGCAGCTACGGGACAGGGAATCAGCCCCAGCATTTT.

The chain is built from TRBV7-9 and TRBJ2-3; D is possibly TRBD1 (6 bases). The germline V gene has CDR1 SEHNR and CDR2 FQNEAQ (reference sequence). The CDR3 contains 15 residues. Trimming stripped 2 bases from V and 7 bases from J, with 16 bases between. The CDR3 DNA follows: TGTGCCAGCAGCTTACCTCGTCCAGGGGCGAATACGCAGTATTTT. Translation: CASSLPRPGANTQYF. The whole variable domain, filled in from reference TRBV7-9 and TRBJ2-3, reads DTGVSQNPRHKITKRGQNVTFRCDPISEHNRLYWYRQTLGQGPEFLTYFQNEAQLEKSRLLSDRFSAERPKGSFSTLEIQRTEQGDSAMYLCASSLPRPGANTQYFGPGTRLTVL.

The V gene is TRBV9, the J gene TRBJ1-2; TRBD1 matches at 7 bases. The ends lost 4 bases at V and 5 bases at J; junction bases unmatched: 8. The CDR3 is made up of 14 amino acids. From germline, CDR1 is SGDLS and CDR2 YYNGEE. The CDR3 sequence: CASSLTGTAYGYTF. CDR3 DNA sequence: TGTGCCAGCAGCTTAACCGGGACAGCTTATGGCTACACCTTC.

This clone occurred once. CDR3 in DNA: TGTGCCAGCAGCTTAGGGGAGGGTGATACGCAGTATTTT. Its translation is CASSLGEGDTQYF. This chain uses TRBV7-6 with TRBJ2-3, with 7 positions matching TRBD2. From germline, CDR1 is SGHVS and CDR2 FNYEAQ. V shed 1 base and J 6 bases; nucleotides not matched to a gene: 1. The CDR3 spans 13 residues. The full variable domain, completed using reference TRBV7-6 and TRBJ2-3, is GAGVSQSPRYKVTKRGQDVALRCDPISGHVSLYWYRQALGQGPEFLTYFNYEAQQDKSGLPNDRFSAERPEGSISTLTIQRTEQRDSAMYRCASSLGEGDTQYFGPGTRLTVL.